One and the same sample provided the 28 T cell receptor beta chains below, sequenced in a study of siplizumab effects on memory and regulatory T cells. Clones were sequenced by immunoSEQ multiplex PCR, and TCRdb holds only the in-frame ones, with some missing. Of more than 75,000 clones in the sample, over 85% were seen once. Specimen: CD8+ T cells sorted from blood. The receptor set was obtained from a human donor in good health.

This chain uses TRBV9 with TRBJ2-7, with 11 bases fitting TRBD2. J gave up 0 bases and V 3 bases, and 2 bases lay outside the gene matches. The CDR3 runs to 15 residues. CDR1 and CDR2 from the germline V gene are SGDLS and YYNGEE. This CDR3 is CASSGGTSGSYEQYF. The CDR3 DNA reads TGTGCCAGCAGCGGAGGGACTAGCGGCTCCTACGAGCAGTACTTC. Full variable domain (outside the CDR3, taken from reference TRBV9 and TRBJ2-7): DSGVTQTPKHLITATGQRVTLRCSPRSGDLSVYWYQQSLDQGLQFLIQYYNGEERAKGNILERFSAQQFPDLHSELNLSSLELGDSALYFCASSGGTSGSYEQYFGPGTRLTVT.

The gene calls are TRBV25-1 and TRBJ2-2; TRBD1 is a possible D gene (5 bases). V dropped 3 bases and J dropped 7 bases, with 9 bases sitting between them. The CDR3 spans 13 residues. Germline CDR1 and CDR2: MGHDK and SYGVNS. The CDR3 loop reads CASSDSGLGELFF. The CDR3, as DNA: TGTGCCAGCAGTGACTCAGGGCTCGGGGAGCTGTTTTTT. Supplemented by reference TRBV25-1 and TRBJ2-2, the full variable domain reads EADIYQTPRYLVIGTGKKITLECSQTMGHDKMYWYQQDPGMELHLIHYSYGVNSTEKGDLSSESTVSRIRTEHFPLTLESARPSHTSQYLCASSDSGLGELFFGEGSRLTVL.

This rearrangement joins TRBV27 to TRBJ1-5; D gene ambiguous. Trimming pared 6 bases from V and 2 bases from J, leaving 14 bases between. CDR3 size: 15 residues. CDR1 MNHEY and CDR2 SMNVEV come from the germline V gene (reference sequence). The CDR3 DNA reads as TGTGCCAGCAGCCCTACATCCCTGGGCAATCAGCCCCAGCATTTT. Translation: CASSPTSLGNQPQHF.

The CDR3: CAWAEDYEQYF. CDR3 coding DNA: TGTGCCTGGGCTGAAGACTACGAGCAGTACTTC. This chain joins TRBV30 and TRBJ2-7; no firm D call. CDR1 GTSNPN and CDR2 SVGIG come from the germline V gene (reference sequence). The CDR3 is made up of 11 amino acids. Trimming shortened V by 5 bases and J by 3 bases, and 8 bases separated the two germline ends.

The V gene is TRBV4-2, the J gene TRBJ2-1; TRBD2 matches at 11 bases. V dropped 1 base and J dropped 6; count of bases not matched to a gene: 5. Germline CDR1 LGHNA, CDR2 YNFKEQ. This CDR3 comprises 16 residues. CDR3 in amino acids: CASSQVAGGLGNEQFF. CDR3 nucleotide sequence: TGTGCCAGCAGCCAAGTAGCGGGAGGGCTGGGCAATGAGCAGTTCTTC.

In its sample, this clone was seen a few times. The V and J genes are TRBV5-1 and TRBJ2-2, with a possible D match to TRBD1 (6 bases). V lost 0 bases, J lost 6 bases, and 15 bases lay in between. Germline V gives CDR1 SGHRS, CDR2 YFSETQ. The CDR3 is made up of 16 amino acids. The chain's CDR3 is CASSLEGVYGAGELFF. CDR3 in DNA: TGCGCCAGCAGCTTGGAGGGGGTTTATGGGGCCGGGGAGCTGTTTTTT.

CDR3 sequence: CASSLGTGFLGTEAFF. The DNA of the CDR3 is TGTGCCAGCAGTTTAGGGACAGGGTTTTTGGGCACTGAAGCTTTCTTT. The chain has TRBV27 and TRBJ1-1; the match to TRBD1 covers 9 bases. This CDR3 contains 16 residues. Germline values: CDR1 MNHEY, CDR2 SMNVEV (reference sequence). After removal of 2 bases from V and 4 bases from J, the junction contained 8 bases not matched to a gene.

The J gene is TRBJ2-1, the V gene TRBV6-1; possibly TRBD1 for D (5 bases). CDR1 and CDR2 from the germline V gene are MNHNS and SASEGT. The CDR3 runs 16 residues. V was trimmed by 0 bases and J by 1 base, leaving 10 bases between them. The CDR3 sequence is CASSEAGRGSYNEQFF. Written as DNA, the CDR3 is TGTGCCAGCAGTGAAGCGGGAAGGGGTTCCTACAATGAGCAGTTCTTC.

The chain uses TRBV7-9 and TRBJ2-3; D is unclear. The V end lost 5 bases, the J end lost 2 bases, and 17 bases lay between the germline ends. The CDR3 loop spans 16 amino acids. CDR1 SEHNR and CDR2 FQNEAQ come from the germline V gene (reference sequence). The CDR3 loop is CASSGPAAPNTDTQYF. For the CDR3, the DNA is TGTGCCAGCAGCGGGCCCGCTGCCCCTAACACAGATACGCAGTATTTT.

The rearrangement links TRBV7-9 to TRBJ2-2; 8 nucleotides align to TRBD1. The J segment lost 7 bases and the V segment lost 5 bases, leaving 3 bases of the junction unmatched. The length of the CDR3 is 13 residues. Looked up from germline, CDR1 is SEHNR and CDR2 is FQNEAQ (reference sequence). The CDR3 DNA sequence: TGTGCCAGCAGCCCACAGGGGGACGGGGAGCTGTTTTTT. Translated, it gives CASSPQGDGELFF.

The CDR3 region has the DNA TGTGCCAGTAGTATAGATGGCTCTTCCAATCAGCCCCAGCATTTT. Protein: CASSIDGSSNQPQHF. The genes are TRBV19 and TRBJ1-5; D remains unclear. V was cut by 0 bases and J by 3 bases, with 9 bases left in between. CDR1 is LNHDA, CDR2 SQIVND, per germline (reference sequence). CDR3 length equals 15 residues.

The CDR3 loop is CASSRDGQETQYF. CDR3 coding DNA: TGTGCCAGCAGTCGGGACGGTCAAGAGACCCAGTACTTC. This chain joins TRBV11-2 and TRBJ2-5; the D call may be TRBD1 or TRBD2 (5 bases each). V dropped 6 bases and J dropped 2 bases, with 10 bases sitting between them. The CDR3 is made up of 13 amino acids. Per the germline V gene, CDR1 is SGHAT and CDR2 is FQNNGV.

This clone came up once. The chain combines TRBV4-1 with TRBJ1-5; D not certain. The V end was cut by 3 bases, the J end by 0 bases, with 6 bases between. Germline values: CDR1 MGHRA, CDR2 YSYEKL. The CDR3 runs 14 residues. CDR3 sequence reads: CASSQNPSNQPQHF. The CDR3 region has the DNA TGCGCCAGCAGCCAGAATCCTAGCAATCAGCCCCAGCATTTT.

The chain has TRBV4-1 and TRBJ2-7, with a weak D call TRBD2 (6 bases). The CDR3 covers 13 residues. V shed 3 bases and J shed 5 bases, with 11 bases lying between them. Germline V gene sequence: CDR1 MGHRA, CDR2 YSYEKL. CDR3 residues: CASSQFTGDEQYF. The DNA of the CDR3 is TGCGCCAGCAGCCAGTTCACGGGGGACGAGCAGTACTTC.

The CDR3 bases are TGCGCCAGCAGCTTGGCCTTGGGGGGGCCGGGTCTCGAGCAGTACTTC. It encodes CASSLALGGPGLEQYF. The rearrangement joins TRBV5-1 to TRBJ2-7; D might be TRBD2 (7 bases). Germline lookup yields CDR1 SGHRS and CDR2 YFSETQ. V lost 0 bases and J 6 bases, leaving 19 bases between the germline ends. This CDR3 region has 16 residues.

The chain carries TRBV7-8 and TRBJ2-3; 7 positions match TRBD2. The ends lost 1 base at V and 4 bases at J; junction bases unmatched: 5. Germline V gives CDR1 SGHVS, CDR2 FQNEAQ. This CDR3 has 15 amino acids. The CDR3 spells CASSLDRREPDTQYF. The CDR3 DNA reads TGTGCCAGCAGCTTAGACCGGCGGGAGCCAGATACGCAGTATTTT.

The V gene is TRBV5-4, the J gene TRBJ2-2; perhaps TRBD1 as D (6 bases). In germline, CDR1 is SGHNT, CDR2 YYREEE (reference sequence). The germline V and J ends were trimmed by 1 base and 1 base, with 8 bases remaining between them. The CDR3 consists of 15 residues. The CDR3 DNA reads as TGTGCCAGCAGCTTGCAGGGGTGGAACACCGGGGAGCTGTTTTTT. Translation gives CASSLQGWNTGELFF.

V gene TRBV27 combines with J gene TRBJ2-3; 8 nucleotides line up with TRBD1. Germline CDR1 MNHEY, CDR2 SMNVEV (reference sequence). The CDR3 consists of 16 residues. Trimming removed 5 bases from V and 0 bases from J; junction bases left unmatched: 7. The CDR3 protein is CASSMTGVVSTDTQYF. CDR3 DNA sequence: TGTGCCAGCAGTATGACAGGGGTAGTTAGCACAGATACGCAGTATTTT.

The J gene is TRBJ2-7, the V gene TRBV28; no clear D. V shed 4 bases and J shed 2 bases, with 6 bases lying between them. Per germline, CDR1 MDHEN and CDR2 SYDVKM. CDR3 length: 12 amino acids. CDR3 coding DNA: TGTGCCAGCAGTTCCGTTGCCTACGAGCAGTACTTC. Translated: CASSSVAYEQYF.

CDR3 sequence (DNA): TGCAGCGCTGCTTCACAGGGTCATGAGCAGTTCTTC. Its protein is CSAASQGHEQFF. The J gene is TRBJ2-1, the V gene TRBV29-1; D might be TRBD1 (6 bases). CDR1 is SQVTM and CDR2 is ANQGSEA in the germline V gene. This CDR3 is 12 amino acids long. V gave up 7 bases and J gave up 8 bases, with 15 bases separating them.

The genes are TRBV7-6 and TRBJ1-1; no clear D gene. Germline values: CDR1 SGHVS, CDR2 FNYEAQ. Trimming removed 5 bases at V and 2 bases at J, with 9 bases between. The CDR3 consists of 13 residues. CDR3 in DNA: TGTGCCAGCAGCGAAGACATCAACACTGAAGCTTTCTTT. It yields the protein CASSEDINTEAFF. The full variable domain, rest sourced from reference TRBV7-6 and TRBJ1-1, is GAGVSQSPRYKVTKRGQDVALRCDPISGHVSLYWYRQALGQGPEFLTYFNYEAQQDKSGLPNDRFSAERPEGSISTLTIQRTEQRDSAMYRCASSEDINTEAFFGQGTRLTVV.

The gene calls are TRBV7-3 and TRBJ2-1; D possibly corresponds to TRBD1 (6 bases). CDR3 size: 15 residues. Germline CDR1 SGHTA, CDR2 FQGTGA. V lost 4 bases and J 5 bases, leaving 15 bases between the germline ends. For the CDR3, the DNA is TGTGCCAGCAGCTCAGGACAGCCAATCCACAATGAGCAGTTCTTC. Translated, it gives CASSSGQPIHNEQFF.

The rearrangement links TRBV5-1 to TRBJ1-1, with D tentatively TRBD1 (5 bases). The V gene's germline CDR1 is SGHRS and CDR2 YFSETQ. The CDR3 is 13 amino acids. Trimming took 3 bases from V and 4 from J, leaving 10 bases between them. The CDR3 spells CASSYPGGTEAFF. CDR3 bases: TGCGCCAGCAGCTACCCCGGGGGCACTGAAGCTTTCTTT.

The chain recombines TRBV11-2 with TRBJ2-2; TRBD1 matches 7 bases. The CDR3 has 14 residues. Losses at the gene ends were 1 base for V and 6 bases for J; bases not matched to a gene: 2. Germline lookup yields CDR1 SGHAT and CDR2 FQNNGV. The CDR3 sequence: CASSLAQGAGELFF. The CDR3 DNA reads as TGTGCCAGCAGCTTAGCTCAGGGGGCCGGGGAGCTGTTTTTT.

V is TRBV11-3 and J is TRBJ2-2; 14 bases are shared with TRBD2. With V trimmed by 5 bases and J by 3 bases, 8 bases remained unmatched. Germline assignment: CDR1 SGHNT and CDR2 YENEEA. The CDR3 has 18 amino acids. This CDR3 reads CASSPGLAGVYDTGELFF. In nucleotides, the CDR3 is TGTGCCAGCAGCCCGGGACTAGCGGGAGTTTATGACACCGGGGAGCTGTTTTTT.

V gene TRBV7-9 combines with J gene TRBJ2-1, with D maybe TRBD2 (6 bases). The CDR3 has 13 amino acids. V lost 0 bases and J lost 10, with 10 bases in between. The V gene's germline CDR1 is SEHNR and CDR2 FQNEAQ (reference sequence). CDR3 residues: CASSLAGLTEQFF. CDR3 nucleotide sequence: TGTGCCAGCAGCTTAGCGGGACTCACGGAGCAGTTCTTC.

The chain carries TRBV4-1 and TRBJ2-2, with D hard to call. The germline gives CDR1 MGHRA, CDR2 YSYEKL. The CDR3 extends over 16 amino acids. V was pared by 1 base and J by 3 bases, with 12 bases between. In nucleotides, the CDR3 is TGCGCCAGCAGCCAAGGGCCACGGTCACACACCGGGGAGCTGTTTTTT. Its translation: CASSQGPRSHTGELFF.

The V gene is TRBV6-4, the J gene TRBJ2-3; D remains unclear. V was pared by 2 bases and J by 2 bases, with 8 bases between. Germline V lookup: CDR1 MRHNA, CDR2 SNTAGT. The CDR3 has 14 residues. The CDR3 reads CASSDGANTDTQYF. CDR3 coding DNA: TGTGCCAGCAGTGACGGCGCAAACACAGATACGCAGTATTTT.